What follows are 25 T cell receptor beta chains derived from one specimen sequenced in a study of blood T cell repertoires in COVID-19. Assay used: immunoSEQ multiplex PCR; TCRdb lists only in-frame clones, some missing. The sample lists more than 200,000 clones; 80% to 90% were seen once. Sequenced material: peripheral blood. These receptors all stem from a man aged 80 or over with acute or convalescent COVID-19.

The genes are TRBV6-5 and TRBJ2-3; TRBD1 matches at 8 bases. V lost 10 bases to trimming and J lost 2 bases; unmatched junction nucleotides: 5. This CDR3 comprises 13 residues. Germline CDR1 MNHEY, CDR2 SVGAGI. In nucleotides, the CDR3 is TGTGCCACTCGGACAGGGACCACAGATACGCAGTATTTT. Its protein product is CATRTGTTDTQYF.

This chain uses TRBV29-1 with TRBJ2-7; 9 bases match TRBD2. The V gene's germline CDR1 is SQVTM and CDR2 ANQGSEA. V dropped 0 bases and J dropped 4; count of bases not matched to a gene: 4. The CDR3 totals 14 residues. The CDR3: CSVEDSAGGYEQYF. CDR3 nucleotide sequence: TGCAGCGTTGAAGATTCAGCGGGAGGTTACGAGCAGTACTTC.

V and J are TRBV11-2 and TRBJ2-5; D might be TRBD1 (6 bases). Deletions cut 1 base from V and 3 bases from J, with 6 bases between. CDR1 and CDR2 (germline): SGHAT, FQNNGV. The CDR3 sequence is 13 residues long. Written as DNA, the CDR3 is TGTGCCAGCAGCTTAGGGGACAAAGAGACCCAGTACTTC. Protein product: CASSLGDKETQYF.

The chain uses TRBV7-3 and TRBJ1-1; D may be TRBD1 (5 bases). This CDR3 is built from 15 residues. Germline V gives CDR1 SGHTA, CDR2 FQGTGA. V was shortened by 1 base and J by 6 bases, with 15 bases between the two germline ends. CDR3 amino acids: CASSLIAGPKAEAFF. The CDR3 DNA sequence: TGTGCCAGCAGCTTAATTGCGGGGCCGAAGGCTGAAGCTTTCTTT.

In its sample, this clone was seen once. The chain is built from TRBV7-9 and TRBJ2-1; maybe TRBD1 (5 bases). V was cut by 1 base and J by 9 bases, with 10 bases left in between. The CDR3 loop spans 13 amino acids. The V gene's germline CDR1 is SEHNR and CDR2 FQNEAQ (reference sequence). CDR3 coding DNA: TGTGCCAGCAGCTTAGAGGGGAATAGTGAGCAGTTCTTC. Protein: CASSLEGNSEQFF.

V gene TRBV29-1 combines with J gene TRBJ2-7; 10 bases line up with TRBD1. This CDR3 has 13 amino acids. Losses at the gene ends were 6 bases for V and 4 bases for J; bases not matched to a gene: 6. CDR1 is SQVTM and CDR2 is ANQGSEA in the germline V gene. In nucleotides, the CDR3 is TGCAGCGTGGTCGGGACAGGGGTTTACGAGCAGTACTTC. Protein: CSVVGTGVYEQYF.

V gene TRBV28 combines with J gene TRBJ1-5; D unresolved. The germline V and J ends were trimmed by 5 bases and 7 bases, with 12 bases remaining between them. Looked up from germline, CDR1 is MDHEN and CDR2 is SYDVKM. This CDR3 is 13 amino acids long. In DNA, the CDR3 is TGTGCCAGCAGTACCTGGACTGGACAGCCCCAGCATTTT. Encoded protein: CASSTWTGQPQHF.

This clone has just one count. This chain joins TRBV11-2 and TRBJ1-6, with D unclear. CDR3 length: 14 amino acids. The V gene's germline CDR1 is SGHAT and CDR2 FQNNGV. Between the trimmed V and J ends, which lost 0 bases and 7 bases, there was a span of 7 bases. CDR3 residues: CASSLEAINSPLHF. DNA of the CDR3: TGTGCCAGCAGCTTAGAAGCGATAAATTCACCCCTCCACTTT.

The chain links TRBV27 to TRBJ2-5, with TRBD2 identical over 12 bases. This CDR3 has 14 residues. Per the germline V gene, CDR1 is MNHEY and CDR2 is SMNVEV (reference sequence). Trimming took 5 bases from V and 4 from J; bases not matched to a gene: 2. CDR3 sequence: CASSRTSGIETQYF. The CDR3 bases are TGTGCCAGCAGTCGGACTAGCGGGATAGAGACCCAGTACTTC.

The chain joins TRBV3-1 (or the pseudogene TRBV3-2) to TRBJ2-1; D possibly corresponds to TRBD1 (6 bases). V gave up 1 base and J gave up 7 bases, with 14 bases separating them. Germline lookup yields CDR1 LGHDT and CDR2 YNNKEL (reference sequence). CDR3 length: 15 amino acids. The CDR3 DNA reads as TGTGCCAGCAGCCAAGGCAGGGGTGGTATGAATGAGCAGTTCTTC. It translates to CASSQGRGGMNEQFF.

The chain couples TRBV7-2 to TRBJ2-5, with D possibly TRBD2 on 5 matching bases. Germline V gene data show CDR1 as SGHTA and CDR2 as FQGNSA. V was pared by 5 bases and J by 5 bases, with 15 bases between. The CDR3 spans 14 residues. The CDR3 sequence: CASSPREGKETQYF. CDR3 nucleotides: TGTGCCAGCAGCCCCCGGGAAGGGAAGGAGACCCAGTACTTC. Filled out from reference TRBV7-2 and TRBJ2-5, the complete variable domain reads GAGVSQSPSNKVTEKGKDVELRCDPISGHTALYWYRQSLGQGLEFLIYFQGNSAPDKSGLPSDRFSAERTGGSVSTLTIQRTQQEDSAVYLCASSPREGKETQYFGPGTRLLVL.

For the CDR3, the DNA is TGTGCCAGCACATCGGCAGGGGAGACAGATACGCAGTATTTT. Amino acids: CASTSAGETDTQYF. The chain joins TRBV27 to TRBJ2-3, with D tentatively TRBD1 (6 bases). The CDR3 consists of 14 residues. Germline lookup yields CDR1 MNHEY and CDR2 SMNVEV (reference sequence). The ends were cut back, 7 bases at V and 3 bases at J, with 14 bases in the middle.

This clone was seen once. This chain joins TRBV16 and TRBJ1-3, with unresolved D. Germline loops: CDR1 KGHSY, CDR2 FQNENV. This CDR3 comprises 16 residues. Trimming pared 4 bases from V and 2 bases from J, leaving 15 bases between. This chain's CDR3 is CASSPQSHIAGNTIYF. The CDR3 DNA reads TGTGCCAGCAGCCCTCAATCCCACATCGCTGGAAACACCATATATTTT.

This chain links TRBV28 with TRBJ1-5; maybe TRBD1 (5 bases). This CDR3 has 16 amino acids. The germline gives CDR1 MDHEN, CDR2 SYDVKM. V lost 5 bases and J lost 3, with 17 bases in between. The CDR3 DNA reads as TGTGCCAGCAGTCCCTCCGGGGGGGTGAACAATCAGCCCCAGCATTTT. Residues: CASSPSGGVNNQPQHF.

The chain recombines TRBV30 with TRBJ1-1; TRBD1 might be the D (6 bases). This CDR3 contains 13 residues. The germline V and J ends were trimmed by 2 bases and 4 bases, with 11 bases remaining between them. Per germline, CDR1 GTSNPN and CDR2 SVGIG (reference sequence). The CDR3 DNA is TGTGCCTGGAGTAGGGGGTATGGCACTGAAGCTTTCTTT. Protein sequence: CAWSRGYGTEAFF. Variable domain in full (rest from reference TRBV30 and TRBJ1-1): SQTIHQWPATLVQPVGSPLSLECTVEGTSNPNLYWYRQAAGRGLQLLFYSVGIGQISSEVPQNLSASRPQDRQFILSSKKLLLSDSGFYLCAWSRGYGTEAFFGQGTRLTVV.

The V gene is TRBV5-1, the J gene TRBJ1-4, with 7 bases fitting TRBD1. The CDR3 has 15 residues. Trimming took 0 bases from V and 4 from J; bases not matched to a gene: 3. Germline V CDR1 and CDR2: SGHRS, YFSETQ. CDR3 bases: TGCGCCAGCAGCTTGGGGGACAGCGTTAATGAAAAACTGTTTTTT. Translating gives CASSLGDSVNEKLFF.

V is TRBV7-2 and J is TRBJ2-5, with 9 nucleotides matching TRBD1. J gave up 2 bases and V 4 bases, and 5 bases lay outside the gene matches. CDR3 length: 15 amino acids. Germline V lookup: CDR1 SGHTA, CDR2 FQGNSA. The CDR3 region is CASSWTGERQETQYF. The DNA of the CDR3 is TGTGCCAGCAGCTGGACAGGGGAGCGGCAAGAGACCCAGTACTTC.

This clone has a single count. This sequence joins TRBV2 and TRBJ2-1; 10 nucleotides agree with TRBD2. Germline assignment: CDR1 SNHLY and CDR2 FYNNEI. The CDR3 is 14 amino acids. The ends lost 9 bases at V and 6 bases at J; junction bases unmatched: 8. Here the CDR3 reads CASKAGGPINEQFF. CDR3 nucleotide sequence: TGTGCCAGTAAAGCGGGAGGGCCGATCAATGAGCAGTTCTTC.

This chain joins TRBV7-6 and TRBJ2-5; 10 bases match TRBD2. J gave up 4 bases and V 5 bases, and 22 bases lay outside the gene matches. The V gene's germline CDR1 is SGHVS and CDR2 FNYEAQ. CDR3 size: 20 residues. CDR3 nucleotides: TGTGCCAGCAGCCCCCGGCCCATGGGGAGCGGGAGGGCCGGAGGAGAGACCCAGTACTTC. Protein: CASSPRPMGSGRAGGETQYF.

The CDR3 DNA reads TGTGCCAGCAGCTTAGGGACAGGGGGCCAAAACATTCAGTACTTC. Protein product: CASSLGTGGQNIQYF. The rearrangement joins TRBV7-8 to TRBJ2-4; 11 bases line up with TRBD1. Germline values: CDR1 SGHVS, CDR2 FQNEAQ. The CDR3 is made up of 15 amino acids. J was trimmed by 5 bases and V by 1 base; bases with no gene match: 1.

The chain couples TRBV5-4 to TRBJ2-1, with TRBD1 identical over 11 bases. J lost 2 bases, V lost 4 bases, and 2 bases had no gene match. CDR3 length: 15 residues. Germline CDR1 reads SGHNT; CDR2 reads YYREEE (reference sequence). In DNA, the CDR3 is TGTGCCAGCAGCGCGGGACAGGGGGCCTACAATGAGCAGTTCTTC. Translating it yields CASSAGQGAYNEQFF.

This clone was recorded a few times. The J gene is TRBJ2-7, the V gene TRBV5-1, with TRBD2 matching 8 bases. Germline values: CDR1 SGHRS, CDR2 YFSETQ. V trimming: 0 bases; J trimming: 1 base; junction bases outside the gene matches: 3. The CDR3 covers 15 residues. The CDR3 coding sequence is TGCGCCAGCAGCTTGGCGCGGGGGGCTTCCTACGAGCAGTACTTC. Translated, it gives CASSLARGASYEQYF.

The J gene is TRBJ1-1, the V gene TRBV10-2; D is unresolved. CDR1 is WSHSY, CDR2 SAAADI, per germline. The CDR3 extends over 13 amino acids. V was pared by 7 bases and J by 0 bases, with 9 bases between. CDR3 nucleotide sequence: TGCGCCAGCAAGTCAGGCATGAACACTGAAGCTTTCTTT. Translated: CASKSGMNTEAFF.

This chain links TRBV4-3 with TRBJ2-1; 10 bases are a match to TRBD1. CDR1 is LGHNA, CDR2 YSLEER, per germline. This CDR3 has 18 residues. With V trimmed by 0 bases and J by 7 bases, 12 bases remained unmatched. CDR3 DNA: TGCGCCAGCAGCCAAGATCGGGCCGGACAGGGGGTAAGAAATGAGCAGTTCTTC. It is translated as CASSQDRAGQGVRNEQFF.

The rearrangement joins TRBV6-2 or TRBV6-3 to TRBJ2-5, with D maybe TRBD1 (6 bases). Deletions cut 2 bases from V and 4 bases from J, with 11 bases between. Germline values: CDR1 MNHEY, CDR2 SVGEGT. The CDR3 has 14 residues. CDR3 sequence reads: CASSYTGRGETQYF. The CDR3 coding sequence is TGTGCCAGCAGTTACACGGGCAGGGGAGAGACCCAGTACTTC.